The next 8 T cell receptor beta chains were all read from a single sample in a study of regulatory T cells in long-lasting Graves disease. Researchers made TCR beta libraries by using iRepertoire HTBI primers and running Arm-PCR on CDR3 regions. Using its own MiXCR run on the multiplex PCR reads, TCRdb lists one record per CDR3 protein. In the table there are around 500,000 distinct CDR3 sequences, more than 20% of which are singletons. Sample time point: persistent/refractory GD, antithyroid drugs over 5 years with positive TRAb. There was RNA extracted from PBMCs, and the TCR library was made from it. The sequenced sample was peripheral blood mononuclear cells (PBMCs), obtained when the disease was refractory, from a patient treated with antithyroid drugs. These receptor sequences come from a female donor with Graves disease.

This clonotype was counted many times. The chain carries TRBV28 and TRBJ1-4, with 9 bases aligning to TRBD1. Per the germline V gene, CDR1 is MDHEN and CDR2 is SYDVKM. The J segment lost 3 bases and the V segment lost 6 bases, leaving 5 bases of the junction unmatched. The CDR3 contains 15 residues. As DNA, the CDR3 is TGTGCCAGCAGCAGGACAGGGGTGGCTAATGAAAAACTGTTTTTT. Translating it yields CASSRTGVANEKLFF. The complete variable domain, with remaining parts taken from reference TRBV28 and TRBJ1-4, reads DVKVTQSSRYLVKRTGEKVFLECVQDMDHENMFWYRQDPGLGLRLIYFSYDVKMKEKGDIPEGYSVSREKKERFSLILESASTNQTSMYLCASSRTGVANEKLFFGSGTQLSVL.

The J gene is TRBJ1-5, the V gene TRBV10-3, with D tentatively TRBD1 (6 bases). V lost 8 bases to trimming and J lost 2 bases, with 19 bases between them. The CDR3 has 16 amino acids. Germline V gene sequence: CDR1 ENHRY, CDR2 SYGVKD. CDR3 in amino acids: CAIPHVQGRRNQPQHF. Written as DNA, the CDR3 is TGTGCCATCCCCCATGTACAGGGTCGGCGCAATCAGCCCCAGCATTTT.

This clonotype appeared a few times. This chain links TRBV15 with TRBJ2-7; possible D gene TRBD1, 7 bases. Trimming shortened V by 5 bases and J by 5 bases, and 22 bases separated the two germline ends. Germline CDR1 LNHNV, CDR2 YYDKDF (reference sequence). The CDR3 length is 16 residues. The CDR3 DNA is TGTGCCACCAGCTTCCAGGAAATCGCGGGACAGAACGAGCAGTACTTC. Amino acid sequence: CATSFQEIAGQNEQYF.

The rearrangement uses TRBV6-2 or TRBV6-3 and TRBJ1-1; maybe TRBD1 (5 bases). V was trimmed by 2 bases and J by 3 bases, leaving 16 bases between them. This CDR3 is 16 amino acids long. Germline CDR1 reads MNHEY; CDR2 reads SVGEGT. Written as DNA, the CDR3 is TGTGCCAGCAGTTACGGGGCCAGGAGATTCTACACTGAAGCTTTCTTT. Protein product: CASSYGARRFYTEAFF.

This clonotype was picked up many times. The chain's CDR3 is CASSEEDRTESSYNEQFF. CDR3 coding DNA: TGTGCCAGCAGTGAAGAGGATAGGACAGAGAGCTCCTACAATGAGCAGTTCTTC. This chain connects TRBV2 to TRBJ2-1; D possibly corresponds to TRBD1 (6 bases). CDR3 length: 18 residues. Trimming stripped 1 base from V and 0 bases from J, with 16 bases between. CDR1 and CDR2 from the germline V gene are SNHLY and FYNNEI.

This clonotype was observed a few times. The chain recombines TRBV20-1 with TRBJ1-3; D remains unclear. V was cut by 3 bases and J by 2 bases, with 14 bases left in between. The CDR3 is made up of 15 amino acids. CDR1 and CDR2 from the germline V gene are DFQATT and SNEGSKA (reference sequence). The CDR3 is CSASTDSGPGNTIYF. In DNA, the CDR3 is TGCAGTGCTAGCACCGATTCGGGTCCTGGAAACACCATATATTTT.

The rearrangement links TRBV9 to TRBJ2-5; TRBD2 aligns across 8 bases. CDR3 length: 14 amino acids. J lost 3 bases, V lost 4 bases, and 5 bases had no gene match. The germline V gene encodes CDR1 SGDLS and CDR2 YYNGEE. CDR3 sequence (DNA): TGTGCCAGCAGCCCAGAGACTAGCGAAGAGACCCAGTACTTC. As protein: CASSPETSEETQYF.

J is TRBJ2-1 and V is TRBV28, with TRBD1 matching 9 bases. Germline V gene lookup returns CDR1 MDHEN and CDR2 SYDVKM. Trimming removed 5 bases from V and 5 bases from J; junction bases left unmatched: 13. CDR3 length equals 17 residues. This CDR3 reads CASSPFSGTGNNNEQFF. In DNA, the CDR3 is TGTGCCAGCAGTCCGTTTTCCGGGACAGGGAATAACAATGAGCAGTTCTTC.